This T cell receptor (beta chain) was identified in a study of blood T cell repertoires in COVID-19. Across the whole study: PBMCs, B-cell-depleted T cells, or T cells were the source of the cDNA or gDNA that made up the material.

Clones were sequenced by immunoSEQ multiplex PCR, and TCRdb holds only the in-frame ones, with some missing. The top ten clones hold around 1.5% of a sample with some 200,000 clones, 88% of them seen once. The CDR3 is 13 residues long. Between the trimmed V and J ends, which lost 4 bases and 6 bases, there was a span of 11 bases. Per the germline V gene, CDR1 is SGHRS and CDR2 is YFSETQ. The clonotype originates from a man aged 18 to 29 with active or convalescent COVID-19. J is TRBJ2-1 and V is TRBV5-1; weak D call: TRBD1 (6 bases). Sequencing used peripheral blood. The CDR3 loop is CASSLRGSNEQFF. The CDR3 nucleotides read TGCGCCAGCAGCCTTAGGGGGAGCAATGAGCAGTTCTTC.